This paragraph reports one T cell receptor beta chain. Its matching antigen is unknown. Unique molecular identifiers were incorporated when the TCRbeta library was constructed. One entry per CDR3 protein results from TCRdb running MiXCR on the PCR reads. This table has 330,000 or so distinct CDR3 sequences, roughly 8.2% appearing once. This sample was included in a study of T-cell reconstitution after alpha-beta-depleted transplantation in children. General study findings and limits: T-cell counts and diversity at one year following transplant were attributed mainly to newly produced T cells. Reportedly, alpha-beta T cells present about two months post-transplant originated from several hundred expanded clones of graft origin.

The sequenced sample was peripheral blood, obtained 360 days after TCRalphabeta/CD19-depleted stem cell transplant. The TCR sequence derives from a female patient between 2 and 15 years old who had a stem cell transplant for Fanconi anemia, so the T cells may come from the graft donor.

The CDR3 is CATSRVLSSYEQYF. The CDR3 DNA sequence: TGTGCCACCAGCAGAGTACTAAGCTCCTACGAGCAGTACTTC. The chain links TRBV15 to TRBJ2-7; no clear D gene. Trimming removed 1 base from V and 0 bases from J, with 7 bases in between. The CDR3 is 14 amino acids. The germline V gene has CDR1 LNHNV and CDR2 YYDKDF (reference sequence).